The 5 T cell receptor beta chains below all came from one sample that was sequenced in a study of PD-L1 blockade in urothelial cancer. Measured with immunoSEQ multiplex PCR; TCRdb has only the in-frame clones, and not every one. The table has approximately 34,000 clones, approximately 82% seen once. The sequenced sample was PBMCs, obtained around atezolizumab (anti-PD-L1) treatment. These receptors were obtained from a man aged 55 to 70 with urothelial cancer.

The genes are TRBV6-1 and TRBJ1-2, with D possibly TRBD1 on 5 matching bases. V was clipped by 2 bases and J by 7 bases, with 17 bases between them. The germline V gene encodes CDR1 MNHNS and CDR2 SASEGT. This CDR3 spans 15 amino acids. CDR3 region: CASSEQVGVIFGYTF. The CDR3 nucleotides read TGTGCCAGCAGTGAACAAGTAGGGGTCATTTTTGGCTACACCTTC.

DNA of the CDR3: TGCGCCAGCAGCCCCCCCGGGGACAGGGGACTATACGAGCAGTACTTC. Residues: CASSPPGDRGLYEQYF. The chain carries TRBV4-1 and TRBJ2-7, with 10 bases matching TRBD1. CDR3 length: 16 residues. V shed 4 bases, J shed 4 bases, and the junction held 10 bases outside the gene matches. Germline V lookup: CDR1 MGHRA, CDR2 YSYEKL.

The V and J genes are TRBV21-1 and TRBJ2-2; TRBD1, the D gene given by the table, was not confirmed from the DNA. TRBV21-1 is reported as a pseudogene. The CDR3 extends over 17 amino acids. CDR3 coding DNA: TGTGCCAGCAGCAAAAAGCGCGGACAGGAGCCCACCGGGGAGCTGTTTTTT. The encoded protein is CASSKKRGQEPTGELFF.

The rearrangement links TRBV18 to TRBJ1-1, with a tentative D call TRBD1 (6 bases). This CDR3 has 11 amino acids. Germline CDR1 is KGHSH and CDR2 is LQKENI. Between the trimmed V and J ends, which lost 6 bases and 8 bases, there was a span of 10 bases. The CDR3 nucleotides read TGTGCCAGCTCGGGGGCGCAGGAAGCTTTCTTT. Residues: CASSGAQEAFF.

This clone was detected once. The J gene is TRBJ2-7, the V gene TRBV9, with 7 bases identical to TRBD2. CDR1 is SGDLS and CDR2 is YYNGEE in the germline V gene. The CDR3 length is 16 residues. V shed 0 bases and J 2 bases; nucleotides not matched to a gene: 8. CDR3 sequence (DNA): TGTGCCAGCAGCGTAGGTCCTCCGGGGGGAACCTACGAGCAGTACTTC. Protein: CASSVGPPGGTYEQYF.